A single sample gave rise to the 15 T cell receptor beta chains below, sequenced in a study of graft-versus-host responses after intestinal transplantation. Measured with immunoSEQ multiplex PCR; TCRdb has only the in-frame clones, and not every one. The table includes roughly 120,000 clones, approximately 95% detected once. Antigens of these TCRs are unknown. The material was unstimulated CD8+ T cells sorted from spleen or lymph node cells, obtained before intestinal transplant. Receptor source: a human donor who received an intestinal transplant.

V and J are TRBV7-9 and TRBJ2-1; unclear D gene. The length of the CDR3 is 16 residues. Between the trimmed V and J ends, which lost 3 bases and 0 bases, there was a span of 12 bases. The germline CDR1 and CDR2 sequences are SEHNR and FQNEAQ (reference sequence). CDR3 sequence reads: CASSFRWGSSYNEQFF. In DNA, the CDR3 is TGTGCCAGCAGCTTTAGGTGGGGAAGCTCCTACAATGAGCAGTTCTTC.

The V call is TRBV6-5, the J call TRBJ1-2; no clear D gene. CDR1 MNHEY and CDR2 SVGAGI come from the germline V gene. The CDR3 contains 14 residues. V was cut by 2 bases and J by 4 bases, with 11 bases left in between. In DNA form, the CDR3 reads TGTGCCAGCAGTTACAACCCGGAAGTCTATGGCTACACCTTC. Amino acids: CASSYNPEVYGYTF.

The J gene is TRBJ2-3, the V gene TRBV7-3; 8 bases are shared with TRBD2. In germline, CDR1 is SGHTA, CDR2 FQGTGA. This CDR3 spans 17 amino acids. V shed 1 base and J 3 bases; nucleotides not matched to a gene: 9. CDR3 residues: CASSLRLREDGTDTQYF. The CDR3 DNA sequence: TGTGCCAGCAGCTTAAGGTTGCGGGAGGACGGGACAGATACGCAGTATTTT. The full variable domain, its missing parts supplied by reference TRBV7-3 and TRBJ2-3, is GAGVSQTPSNKVTEKGKYVELRCDPISGHTALYWYRQSLGQGPEFLIYFQGTGAADDSGLPNDRFFAVRPEGSVSTLKIQRTERGDSAVYLCASSLRLREDGTDTQYFGPGTRLTVL.

The V call is TRBV5-6, the J call TRBJ2-3; D could derive from TRBD1 or TRBD2 (5 bases each). Germline values: CDR1 SGHDT, CDR2 YYEEEE. CDR3 length: 17 amino acids. With 0 bases removed from V and 4 bases from J, the gap between germline ends came to 18 bases. The chain's CDR3 is CASSLASRTGLADTQYF. Here the CDR3 DNA reads TGTGCCAGCAGCTTGGCGTCCCGGACGGGGCTGGCAGATACGCAGTATTTT. Based on the CDR3 plus reference TRBV5-6 and TRBJ2-3, the full variable domain is DAGVTQSPTHLIKTRGQQVTLRCSPKSGHDTVSWYQQALGQGPQFIFQYYEEEERQRGNFPDRFSGHQFPNYSSELNVNALLLGDSALYLCASSLASRTGLADTQYFGPGTRLTVL.

The chain joins TRBV7-4 to TRBJ2-1; D possibly corresponds to TRBD1 (5 bases). Trimming cost V 0 bases and J 5 bases, with 14 bases left between them. There are 16 residues in the CDR3. Germline assignment: CDR1 SGHVT and CDR2 SQSDAQ. The CDR3 DNA is TGTGCCAGCAGCTTAGCGCCCTCCTACAGGAACAATGAGCAGTTCTTC. Translated, it gives CASSLAPSYRNNEQFF. Full variable domain (rest looked up from reference TRBV7-4 and TRBJ2-1): GAGVSQSPRYKVAKRGRDVALRCDSISGHVTLYWYRQTLGQGSEVLTYSQSDAQRDKSGRPSGRFSAERPERSVSTLKIQRTEQGDSAVYLCASSLAPSYRNNEQFFGPGTRLTVL.

This clone was observed once. The chain combines TRBV28 with TRBJ2-3, with D possibly being TRBD2 (6 bases). V was clipped by 6 bases and J by 2 bases, with 18 bases between them. CDR1 and CDR2 (germline): MDHEN, SYDVKM. This CDR3 is 16 amino acids long. The CDR3 DNA is TGTGCCAGCAGCCCTGGGGCGGGAACGCCCACAGATACGCAGTATTTT. Protein product: CASSPGAGTPTDTQYF.

The rearrangement links TRBV6-4 to TRBJ2-1; maybe TRBD1 (6 bases). The germline V gene encodes CDR1 MRHNA and CDR2 SNTAGT. The CDR3 is 13 residues long. V shed 6 bases and J shed 9 bases, with 15 bases lying between them. CDR3: CASSINRDREQFF. CDR3 coding DNA: TGTGCCAGCAGCATAAACAGGGACCGTGAGCAGTTCTTC.

The chain recombines TRBV15 with TRBJ2-5, with 7 bases aligning to TRBD2. CDR1 and CDR2 from the germline V gene are LNHNV and YYDKDF (reference sequence). V dropped 0 bases and J dropped 7; count of bases not matched to a gene: 11. The CDR3 has 16 amino acids. As DNA, the CDR3 is TGTGCCACCAGCAGAGATGGGGGAGGGTACTTGGGGACCCAGTACTTC. This sequence encodes CATSRDGGGYLGTQYF.

J is TRBJ2-1 and V is TRBV29-1; TRBD2 aligns across 7 bases. This CDR3 is 15 amino acids long. CDR1 SQVTM and CDR2 ANQGSEA come from the germline V gene. The ends lost 2 bases at V and 1 base at J; junction bases unmatched: 5. The CDR3 nucleotides read TGCAGCGTTGAACCCCCGGGACTATCCTACAATGAGCAGTTCTTC. Its translation is CSVEPPGLSYNEQFF.

This chain uses TRBV28 with TRBJ2-7, with 8 bases matching TRBD2. V trimming: 1 base; J trimming: 2 bases; junction bases outside the gene matches: 4. Per germline, CDR1 MDHEN and CDR2 SYDVKM. The CDR3 extends over 15 amino acids. The CDR3 sequence is CASSLYSGSPYEQYF. Here the CDR3 DNA reads TGTGCCAGCAGTTTATACAGCGGGAGCCCCTACGAGCAGTACTTC.

About this clone itself: Other DNA sequences in the sample encode the same CDR3. The genes are TRBV11-1 and TRBJ2-7; TRBD1 agrees at 9 bases. With 5 bases clipped from V and 4 bases from J, the junction kept 6 bases outside the gene matches. Germline loops: CDR1 SGHAT, CDR2 FQDESV (reference sequence). This CDR3 comprises 14 residues. CDR3 bases: TGTGCCAGCAGCACCACCGGGACAGGGTACGAGCAGTACTTC. Residues: CASSTTGTGYEQYF.

This clone was counted a single time. The chain combines TRBV27 with TRBJ2-2; 7 nucleotides match TRBD1. CDR1 MNHEY and CDR2 SMNVEV come from the germline V gene (reference sequence). The CDR3 is 14 residues long. The ends lost 4 bases at V and 1 base at J; junction bases unmatched: 0. CDR3 sequence reads: CASSWTGNTGELFF. As DNA, the CDR3 is TGTGCCAGCAGTTGGACAGGGAACACCGGGGAGCTGTTTTTT.

This clone appeared a single time. The rearrangement joins TRBV6-1 to TRBJ2-1, with D uncertain. V was clipped by 9 bases and J by 4 bases, with 4 bases between them. This CDR3 contains 10 residues. Germline CDR1 reads MNHNS; CDR2 reads SASEGT. Here the CDR3 reads CASQYNEQFF. CDR3 nucleotide sequence: TGTGCCAGTCAATACAATGAGCAGTTCTTC.

This clone was recorded once. The chain recombines TRBV19 with TRBJ2-1, with D tentatively TRBD1 (5 bases). Trimming removed 3 bases at V and 6 bases at J, with 9 bases between. The length of the CDR3 is 13 residues. Germline V gene sequence: CDR1 LNHDA, CDR2 SQIVND (reference sequence). CDR3 loop: CASSIGAGNEQFF. For the CDR3, the DNA is TGTGCCAGTAGTATTGGGGCAGGCAATGAGCAGTTCTTC.

The V call is TRBV11-1, the J call TRBJ2-1, with a tentative D call TRBD2 (5 bases). There are 17 residues in the CDR3. The V gene lost 1 base and the J gene lost 1 base, with 14 bases spanning the gap. From germline, CDR1 is SGHAT and CDR2 FQDESV (reference sequence). The CDR3 DNA is TGTGCCAGCAGCTTAGTTCCAAGAGCGGCGTCCTACAATGAGCAGTTCTTC. Translation gives CASSLVPRAASYNEQFF.